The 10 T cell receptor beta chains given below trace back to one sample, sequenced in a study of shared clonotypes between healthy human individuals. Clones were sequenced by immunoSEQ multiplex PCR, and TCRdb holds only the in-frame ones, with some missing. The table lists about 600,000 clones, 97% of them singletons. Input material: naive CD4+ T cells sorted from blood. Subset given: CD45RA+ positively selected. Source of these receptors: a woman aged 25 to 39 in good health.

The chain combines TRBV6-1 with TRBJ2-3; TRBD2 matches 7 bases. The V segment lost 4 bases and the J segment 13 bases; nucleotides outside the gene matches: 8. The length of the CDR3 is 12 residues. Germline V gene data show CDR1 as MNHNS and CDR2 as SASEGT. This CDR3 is CASSVRAGTEYF. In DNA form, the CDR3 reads TGTGCCAGCAGTGTGCGAGCGGGGACCGAGTATTTT.

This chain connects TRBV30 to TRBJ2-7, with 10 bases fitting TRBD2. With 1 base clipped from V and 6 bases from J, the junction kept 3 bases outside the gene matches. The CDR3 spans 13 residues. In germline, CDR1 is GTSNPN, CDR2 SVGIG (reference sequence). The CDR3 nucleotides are TGTGCCTGGAGTGAACTAGCGGGAACCGAGCAGTACTTC. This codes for CAWSELAGTEQYF. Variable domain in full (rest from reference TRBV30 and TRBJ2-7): SQTIHQWPATLVQPVGSPLSLECTVEGTSNPNLYWYRQAAGRGLQLLFYSVGIGQISSEVPQNLSASRPQDRQFILSSKKLLLSDSGFYLCAWSELAGTEQYFGPGTRLTVT.

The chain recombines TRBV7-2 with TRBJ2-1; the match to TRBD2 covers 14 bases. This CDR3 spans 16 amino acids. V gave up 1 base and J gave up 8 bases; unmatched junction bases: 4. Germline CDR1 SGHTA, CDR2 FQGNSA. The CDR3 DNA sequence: TGTGCCAGCAGCTTAGGGGGACTAGCGGGAGTCGATGAGCAGTTCTTC. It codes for CASSLGGLAGVDEQFF.

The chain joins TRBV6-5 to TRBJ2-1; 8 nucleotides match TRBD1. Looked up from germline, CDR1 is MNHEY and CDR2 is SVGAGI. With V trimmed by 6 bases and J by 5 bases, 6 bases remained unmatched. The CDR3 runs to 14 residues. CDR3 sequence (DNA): TGTGCCAGCAGACCCGGGACAGGCCACAATGAGCAGTTCTTC. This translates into CASRPGTGHNEQFF.

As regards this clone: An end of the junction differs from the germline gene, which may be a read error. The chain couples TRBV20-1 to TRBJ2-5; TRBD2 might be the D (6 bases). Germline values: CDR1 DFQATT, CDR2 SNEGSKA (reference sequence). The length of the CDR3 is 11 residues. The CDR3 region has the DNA TGCAGTGCTATTATTGGCGCGGGGCCCCACTTC. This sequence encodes CSAIIGAGPHF.

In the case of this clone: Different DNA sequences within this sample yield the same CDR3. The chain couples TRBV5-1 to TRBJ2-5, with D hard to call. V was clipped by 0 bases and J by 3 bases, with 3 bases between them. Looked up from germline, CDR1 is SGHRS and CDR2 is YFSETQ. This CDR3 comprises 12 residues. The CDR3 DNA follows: TGCGCCAGCAGCTTGGGAGAAGAGACCCAGTACTTC. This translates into CASSLGEETQYF.

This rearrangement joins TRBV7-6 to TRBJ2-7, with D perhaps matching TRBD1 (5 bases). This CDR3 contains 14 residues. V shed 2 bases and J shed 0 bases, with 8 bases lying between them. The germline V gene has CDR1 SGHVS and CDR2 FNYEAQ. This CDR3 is CASSLPQGSYEQYF. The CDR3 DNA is TGTGCCAGCAGCTTACCCCAGGGCTCCTACGAGCAGTACTTC.

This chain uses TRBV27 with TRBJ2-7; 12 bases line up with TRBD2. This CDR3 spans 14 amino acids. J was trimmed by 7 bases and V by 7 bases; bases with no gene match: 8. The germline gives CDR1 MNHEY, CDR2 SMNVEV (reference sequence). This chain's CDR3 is CASTKTSGSFEQYF. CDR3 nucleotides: TGTGCCAGCACCAAGACTAGCGGGAGTTTTGAGCAGTACTTC.

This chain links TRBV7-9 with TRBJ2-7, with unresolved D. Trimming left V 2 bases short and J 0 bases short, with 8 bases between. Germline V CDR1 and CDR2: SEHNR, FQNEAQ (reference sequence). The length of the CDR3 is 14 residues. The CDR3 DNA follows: TGTGCCAGCAGCTTATGGGGAAGCTCCTACGAGCAGTACTTC. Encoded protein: CASSLWGSSYEQYF.

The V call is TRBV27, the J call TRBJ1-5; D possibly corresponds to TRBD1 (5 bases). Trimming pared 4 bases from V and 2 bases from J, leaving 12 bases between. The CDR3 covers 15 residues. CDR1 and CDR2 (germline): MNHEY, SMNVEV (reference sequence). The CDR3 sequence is CASSSSTRGNQPQHF. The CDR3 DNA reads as TGTGCCAGCAGTTCTTCCACCAGGGGCAATCAGCCCCAGCATTTT.